This TCR beta chain was recovered during a study of blood T cell repertoires in COVID-19 (dated by TCRdb to the early 2020s). General notes on the study: Samples from collaborators originated in the United States, Italy and Spain and spanned both the acute and convalescent phases of COVID-19. Deeply sampled blood TCRbeta repertoires from subjects exposed to, actively infected with, or recovered from COVID-19 were included in the dataset. HLA class I and class II types, where available, came from metadata supplied by the sample provider rather than from assay-based typing. Nearly every sample came with metadata listing a de-identified subject ID, COVID-19 status, age in years and sex. The samples were drawn from the first 160 participants of the ongoing ImmuneRACE study and from over 950 subjects provided by 6 global collaborators. The material from the prospective study consisted of cDNA or gDNA derived from T cells, B-cell-depleted T cells, or PBMCs. The repertoires were released in a freely available public database meant as a resource for research on the immune response to SARS-CoV-2.

The immunoSEQ Assay, a bias-controlled multiplex PCR, was used to amplify TCRbeta CDR3 regions from genomic DNA. Under the source paper's analysis protocol: The number of nucleated cells in each sample was estimated by amplification of reference gene primers within the assay. To quantify the absolute abundance of each unique TCRbeta CDR3 rearrangement, sequence reads were collapsed and filtered. For each sample, productive Simpson clonality was calculated by taking the square root of Simpson's diversity index across productive rearrangements. TCRdb limited this immuneACCESS table to in-frame rearrangements with V and J called. A share of clones is missing; checked studies link under half to unresolved V genes, and the rest is unexplained. V, J and clone size are taken as reported in that table, and D and trimming were inferred from the DNA itself. Here the sample has 380,000 or so clones; around 89% occur a single time. Around 0.95% of the sample comes from the top ten.

Enrolling through a virtual design, the prospective study's participants ranged in age from about 18 to 100 years and lived across roughly 24 United States geographic areas. To assign participants to cohorts, the prospective study relied on clinical history that participants themselves reported in a screening survey and a study questionnaire. In the prospective study, mobile phlebotomists collected whole blood, serum and a nasopharyngeal or oropharyngeal swab from each participant. Over a roughly 2-month period, participants in the prospective study had the option of providing additional blood draws and questionnaires. Blood samples from the prospective study were shipped frozen or at room temperature prior to DNA extraction. Study-level results and caveats: Clinical and demographic metadata were provided uncurated, with the amount varying by source and participant.

This clone has a handful of counts. This clone's antigen is unknown. Base-call qualities are not available, and no considerably larger clone is one nucleotide away. CDR1 and CDR2, per the germline V gene, are KGHSH and LQKENI. From the cysteine through the phenylalanine, the CDR3 covers 14 amino acids. Left in the record is the CDR3 DNA by itself, 42 bases read in frame from the first base. Trimming accounts for 5 bases at V and 2 bases at J, while the number of junction bases matched to no gene is 4. The sequence is built from TRBV18 and TRBJ1-2; the junction holds 8 bases that match TRBD1. Specimen: PBMCs or T cells enriched from blood (not recorded which). The sequence came from a woman in her thirties with acute COVID-19. The nucleotide sequence is given as TGTGCCAGCTCAGGACAGGGAACCAACTATGGCTACACCTTC. This sequence encodes CASSGQGTNYGYTF.